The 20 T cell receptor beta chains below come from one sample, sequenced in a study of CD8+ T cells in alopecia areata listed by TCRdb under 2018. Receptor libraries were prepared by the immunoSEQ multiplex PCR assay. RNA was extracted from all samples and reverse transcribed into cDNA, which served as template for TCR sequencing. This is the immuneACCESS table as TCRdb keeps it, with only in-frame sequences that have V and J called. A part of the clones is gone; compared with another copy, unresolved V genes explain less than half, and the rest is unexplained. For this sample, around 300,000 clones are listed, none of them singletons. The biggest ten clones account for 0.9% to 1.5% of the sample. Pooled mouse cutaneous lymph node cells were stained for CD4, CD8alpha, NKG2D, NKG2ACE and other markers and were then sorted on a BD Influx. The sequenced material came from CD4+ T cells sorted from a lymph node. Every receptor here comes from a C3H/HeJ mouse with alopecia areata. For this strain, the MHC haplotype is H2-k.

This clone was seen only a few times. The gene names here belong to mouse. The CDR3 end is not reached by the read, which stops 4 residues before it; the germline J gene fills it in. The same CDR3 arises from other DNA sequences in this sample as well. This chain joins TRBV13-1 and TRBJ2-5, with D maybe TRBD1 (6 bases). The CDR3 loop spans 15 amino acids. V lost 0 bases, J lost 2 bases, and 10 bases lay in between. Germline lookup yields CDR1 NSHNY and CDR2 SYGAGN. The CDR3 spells CASSDARGGQDTQYF. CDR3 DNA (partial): TGTGCCAGCAGTGATGCCAGGGGTGGCCAAGAC.

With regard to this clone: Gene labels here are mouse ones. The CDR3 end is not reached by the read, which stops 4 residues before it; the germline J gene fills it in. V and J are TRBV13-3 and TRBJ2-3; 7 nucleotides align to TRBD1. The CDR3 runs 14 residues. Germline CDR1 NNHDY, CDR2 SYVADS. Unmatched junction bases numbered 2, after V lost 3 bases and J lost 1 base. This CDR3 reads CASSADRGAETLYF. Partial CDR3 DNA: TGTGCCAGCAGTGCTGACAGGGGTGCAGAA.

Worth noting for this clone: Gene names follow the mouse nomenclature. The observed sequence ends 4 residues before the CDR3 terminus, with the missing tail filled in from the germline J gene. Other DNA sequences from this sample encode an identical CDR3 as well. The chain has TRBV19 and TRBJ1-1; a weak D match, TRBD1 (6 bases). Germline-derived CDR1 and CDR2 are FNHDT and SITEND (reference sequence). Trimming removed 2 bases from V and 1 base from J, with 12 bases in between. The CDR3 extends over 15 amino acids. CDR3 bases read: TGTGCCAGCAGTATGTCCCCGGGACAAAACACA. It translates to CASSMSPGQNT. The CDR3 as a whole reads CASSMSPGQNTEVFF.

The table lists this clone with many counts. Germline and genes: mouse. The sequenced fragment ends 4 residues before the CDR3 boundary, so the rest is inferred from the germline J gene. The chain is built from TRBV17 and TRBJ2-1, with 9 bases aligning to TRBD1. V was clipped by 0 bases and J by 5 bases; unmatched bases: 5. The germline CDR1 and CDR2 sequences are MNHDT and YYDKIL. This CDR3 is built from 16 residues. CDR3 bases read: TGTGCTAGCAGTAGAGATGGGGACAGGGAGGATGCT. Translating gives CASSRDGDREDA. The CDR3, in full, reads CASSRDGDREDAEQFF.

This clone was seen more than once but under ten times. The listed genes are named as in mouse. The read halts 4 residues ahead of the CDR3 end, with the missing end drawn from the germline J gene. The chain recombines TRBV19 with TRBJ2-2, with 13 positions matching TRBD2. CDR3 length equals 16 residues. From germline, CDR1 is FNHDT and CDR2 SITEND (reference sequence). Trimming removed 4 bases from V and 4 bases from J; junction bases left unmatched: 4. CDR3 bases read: TGTGCCAGCAGTCCGGACTGGGGGGGCGGCACCGGG. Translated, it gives CASSPDWGGGTG. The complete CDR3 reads CASSPDWGGGTGQLYF.

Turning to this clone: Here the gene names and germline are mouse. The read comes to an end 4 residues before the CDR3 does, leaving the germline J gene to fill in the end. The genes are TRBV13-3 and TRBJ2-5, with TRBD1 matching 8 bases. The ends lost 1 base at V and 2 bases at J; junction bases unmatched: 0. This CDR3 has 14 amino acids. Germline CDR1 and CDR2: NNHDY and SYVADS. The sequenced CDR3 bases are TGTGCCAGCAGTGATCAGGGGGCCCAAGAC. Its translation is CASSDQGAQD. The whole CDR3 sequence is CASSDQGAQDTQYF.

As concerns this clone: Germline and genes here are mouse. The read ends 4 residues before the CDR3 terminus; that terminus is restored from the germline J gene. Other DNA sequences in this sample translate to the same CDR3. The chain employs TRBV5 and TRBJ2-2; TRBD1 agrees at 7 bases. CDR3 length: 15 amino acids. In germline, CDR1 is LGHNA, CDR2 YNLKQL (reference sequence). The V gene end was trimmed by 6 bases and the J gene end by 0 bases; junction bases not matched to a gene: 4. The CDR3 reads CASSPGGANTGQLYF. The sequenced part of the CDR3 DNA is TGTGCCAGCAGTCCAGGGGGAGCAAACACCGGG.

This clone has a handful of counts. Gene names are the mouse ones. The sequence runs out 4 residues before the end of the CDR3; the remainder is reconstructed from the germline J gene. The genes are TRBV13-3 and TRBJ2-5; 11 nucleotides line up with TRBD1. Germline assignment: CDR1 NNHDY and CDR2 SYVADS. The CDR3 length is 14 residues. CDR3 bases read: TGTGCCAGCACCCGGACAGGGGGCGGAGAC. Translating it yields CASTRTGGGD. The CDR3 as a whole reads CASTRTGGGDTQYF.

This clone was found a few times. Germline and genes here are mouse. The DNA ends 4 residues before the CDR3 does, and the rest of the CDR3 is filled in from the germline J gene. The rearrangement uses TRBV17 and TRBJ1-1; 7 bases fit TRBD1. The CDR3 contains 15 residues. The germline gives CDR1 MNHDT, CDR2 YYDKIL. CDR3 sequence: CASSRGSTGWSEVFF. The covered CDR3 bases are TGTGCTAGCAGTAGAGGATCGACAGGGTGGTCA.

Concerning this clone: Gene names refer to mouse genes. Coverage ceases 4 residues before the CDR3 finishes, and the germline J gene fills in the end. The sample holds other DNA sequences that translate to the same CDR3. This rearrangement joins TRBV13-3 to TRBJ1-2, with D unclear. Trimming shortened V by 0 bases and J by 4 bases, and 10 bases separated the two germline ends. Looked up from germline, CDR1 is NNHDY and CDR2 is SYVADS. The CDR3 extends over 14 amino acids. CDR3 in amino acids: CASSDGDRGSDYTF. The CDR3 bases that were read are TGTGCCAGCAGTGATGGAGATCGAGGCTCC.

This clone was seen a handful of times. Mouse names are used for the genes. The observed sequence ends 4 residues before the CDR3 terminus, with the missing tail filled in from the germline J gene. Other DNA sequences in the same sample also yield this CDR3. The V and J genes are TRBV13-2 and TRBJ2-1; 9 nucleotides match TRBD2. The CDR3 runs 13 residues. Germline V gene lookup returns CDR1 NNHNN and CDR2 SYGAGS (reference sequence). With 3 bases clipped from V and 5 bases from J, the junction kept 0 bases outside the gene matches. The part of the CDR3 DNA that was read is TGTGCCAGCGGTGGACTGGGGGATGCT. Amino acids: CASGGLGDA. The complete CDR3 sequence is CASGGLGDAEQFF.

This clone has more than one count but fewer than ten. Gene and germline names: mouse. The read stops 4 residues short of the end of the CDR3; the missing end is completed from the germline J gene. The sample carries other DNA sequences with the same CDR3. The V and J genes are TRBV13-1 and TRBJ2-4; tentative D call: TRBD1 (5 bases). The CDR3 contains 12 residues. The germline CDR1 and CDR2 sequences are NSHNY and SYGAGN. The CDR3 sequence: CASSDAGNTLYF. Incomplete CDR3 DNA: TGTGCCAGCAGTGATGCAGGGAAC.

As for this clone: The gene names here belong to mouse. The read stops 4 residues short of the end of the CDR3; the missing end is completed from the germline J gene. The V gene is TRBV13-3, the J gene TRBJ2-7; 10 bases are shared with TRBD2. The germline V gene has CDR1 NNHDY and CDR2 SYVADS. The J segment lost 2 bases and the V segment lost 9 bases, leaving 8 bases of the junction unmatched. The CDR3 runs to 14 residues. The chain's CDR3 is CATLRLGGPYEQYF. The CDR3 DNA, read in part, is TGTGCCACCCTCCGACTGGGGGGTCCCTAT.

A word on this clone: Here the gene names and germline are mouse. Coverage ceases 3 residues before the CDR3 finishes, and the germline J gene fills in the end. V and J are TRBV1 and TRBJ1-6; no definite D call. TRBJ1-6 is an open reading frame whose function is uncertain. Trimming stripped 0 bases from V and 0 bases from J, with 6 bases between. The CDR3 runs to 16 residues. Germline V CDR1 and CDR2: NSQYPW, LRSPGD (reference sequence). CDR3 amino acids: CTCSAEQYSYNSPLYF. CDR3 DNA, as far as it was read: TGCACCTGCAGTGCAGAACAGTATTCCTATAATTCGCCC.

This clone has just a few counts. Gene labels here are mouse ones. The part of the CDR3 DNA that was read is TGTGCCAGCAGCCCGGACATTGCAAACTCC. It encodes CASSPDIANS. The full CDR3 reads CASSPDIANSDYTF. J is TRBJ1-2 and V is TRBV5, with a possible D match to TRBD1 (5 bases). The CDR3 end falls 4 residues outside the read, so it is completed with the germline J gene. CDR3 length: 14 amino acids. In germline, CDR1 is LGHNA, CDR2 YNLKQL (reference sequence). V was trimmed by 4 bases and J by 0 bases, leaving 9 bases between them.

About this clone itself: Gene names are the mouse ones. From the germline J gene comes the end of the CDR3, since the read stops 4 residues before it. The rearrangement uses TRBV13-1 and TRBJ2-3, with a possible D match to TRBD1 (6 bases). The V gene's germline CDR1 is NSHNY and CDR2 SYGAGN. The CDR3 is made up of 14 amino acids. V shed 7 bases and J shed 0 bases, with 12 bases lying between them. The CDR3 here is CASAGRGSAETLYF. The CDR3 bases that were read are TGTGCCAGCGCCGGCAGGGGCAGTGCAGAA.

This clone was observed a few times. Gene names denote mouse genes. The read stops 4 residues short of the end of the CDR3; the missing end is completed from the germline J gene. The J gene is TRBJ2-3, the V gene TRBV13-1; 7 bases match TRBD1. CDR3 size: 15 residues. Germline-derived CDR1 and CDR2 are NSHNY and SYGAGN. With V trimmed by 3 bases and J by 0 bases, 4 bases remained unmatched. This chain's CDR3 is CASSGGQNSAETLYF. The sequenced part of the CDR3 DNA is TGTGCCAGCAGTGGGGGACAGAACAGTGCAGAA.

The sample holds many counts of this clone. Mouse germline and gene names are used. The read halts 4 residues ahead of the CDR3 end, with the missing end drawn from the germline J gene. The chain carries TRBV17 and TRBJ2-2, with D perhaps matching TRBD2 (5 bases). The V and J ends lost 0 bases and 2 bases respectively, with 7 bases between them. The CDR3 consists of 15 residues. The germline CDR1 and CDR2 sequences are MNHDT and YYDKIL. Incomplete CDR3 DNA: TGTGCTAGCAGTAGAGATATGGGGAACACCGGG. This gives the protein CASSRDMGNTG. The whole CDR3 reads CASSRDMGNTGQLYF. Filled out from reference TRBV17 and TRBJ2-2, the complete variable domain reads DTTVKQNPRYKLARVGKPVNLICSQTMNHDTMYWYQKKPNQAPKLLLFYYDKILNREADTFEKFQSSRPNNSFCSLYIGSAGLEYSAMYLCASSRDMGNTGQLYFGEGSKLTVL.

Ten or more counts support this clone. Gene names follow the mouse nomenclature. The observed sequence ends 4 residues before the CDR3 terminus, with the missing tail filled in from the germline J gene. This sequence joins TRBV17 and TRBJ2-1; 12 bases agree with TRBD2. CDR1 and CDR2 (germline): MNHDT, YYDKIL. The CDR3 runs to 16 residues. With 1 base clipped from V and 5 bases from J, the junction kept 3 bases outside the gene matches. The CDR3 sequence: CASSRGGLGGDAEQFF. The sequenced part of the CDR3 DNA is TGTGCTAGCAGTAGAGGCGGACTGGGGGGGGATGCT.

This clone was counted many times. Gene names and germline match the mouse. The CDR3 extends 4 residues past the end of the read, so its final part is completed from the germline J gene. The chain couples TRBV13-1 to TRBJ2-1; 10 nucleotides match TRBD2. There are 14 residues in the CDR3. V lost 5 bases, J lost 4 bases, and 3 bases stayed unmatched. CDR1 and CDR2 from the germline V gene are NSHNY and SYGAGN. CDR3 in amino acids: CASRQDWGYAEQFF. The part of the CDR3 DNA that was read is TGTGCCAGCAGACAGGACTGGGGGTATGCT.